This T cell receptor beta chain derives from a study of blood T cell repertoires in COVID-19. Looking at the study overall: Spain, Italy and the United States supplied samples that represented acute and convalescent COVID-19. T cells, B-cell-depleted T cells, or PBMCs provided the cDNA or gDNA that served as material.

In the authors' methods: Researchers report that nucleated cell counts were estimated from reference gene primer amplification. The table came from immunoSEQ multiplex PCR; TCRdb's copy has only in-frame clones and leaves some out. D and trimming were read from the DNA, whereas the V and J calls and clone size are those reported in that table. The repertoire holds about 220,000 clones, with 80% to 90% as singletons. This CDR3 is built from 13 residues. Trimming pared 2 bases from V and 10 bases from J, leaving 9 bases between. Germline assignment: CDR1 SGHTA and CDR2 FQGNSA. Sequencing was done on a sample of peripheral blood. The receptor was derived from a woman aged 55 to 70 who had recovered from COVID-19. This rearrangement joins TRBV7-2 to TRBJ1-6, with D unresolved. CDR3 loop: CASSLSDTSPLHF. The CDR3 DNA reads TGTGCCAGCAGCTTAAGTGACACATCACCCCTCCACTTT.